The 17 T cell receptor beta chains in this list originate from one sample, sequenced in a study of blood T cell repertoires in COVID-19. Produced via immunoSEQ multiplex PCR; TCRdb's table is partial and in-frame only. This table holds under 400,000 clones, about 87% found once. Material for sequencing was PBMCs or T cells enriched from blood (not recorded which). Every receptor here comes from a man in his forties in a cohort exposed to, infected with or recovered from COVID-19 (not recorded which).

CDR3 coding DNA: TGCGCCAGCAGCCTGGGGCAGGGTTCTGAGACCCAGTACTTC. Its translation: CASSLGQGSETQYF. The rearrangement links TRBV5-1 to TRBJ2-5; D may be TRBD1 (5 bases). Germline CDR1 and CDR2: SGHRS and YFSETQ. Trimming removed 4 bases at V and 5 bases at J, with 15 bases between. The CDR3 is 14 amino acids.

The chain links TRBV3-1 (or the pseudogene TRBV3-2) to TRBJ2-5; 13 bases are a match to TRBD2. This CDR3 comprises 18 residues. Germline V gives CDR1 LGHDT, CDR2 YNNKEL (reference sequence). The junction had 11 bases not matched to a gene; V was cut back by 3 bases and J by 4 bases. The CDR3, as DNA: TGTGCCAGCAGCCAGATGACTAGCGGGAGGAGGGGCGGAGAGACCCAGTACTTC. Its protein is CASSQMTSGRRGGETQYF.

Comment on this clone: Other nucleotide sequences in the sample specify the same CDR3. V usage is TRBV28 and J usage is TRBJ2-7, with TRBD1 identical over 9 bases. In germline, CDR1 is MDHEN, CDR2 SYDVKM. The CDR3 is 13 residues long. With V trimmed by 6 bases and J by 5 bases, 5 bases remained unmatched. In DNA form, the CDR3 reads TGTGCCAGCAGCCCGGGACAGGGAGACGAGCAGTACTTC. This encodes CASSPGQGDEQYF.

CDR3 sequence reads: CASRARTGRISEAFF. In DNA form, the CDR3 reads TGTGCCAGCAGGGCCAGGACAGGGCGTATATCTGAAGCTTTCTTT. The chain couples TRBV6-5 to TRBJ1-1, with 8 positions matching TRBD1. Germline V CDR1 and CDR2: MNHEY, SVGAGI. The CDR3 has 15 amino acids. Germline trimming cut 6 bases from V and 6 bases from J; bases unmatched to any gene: 12.

V is TRBV4-1 and J is TRBJ1-4; the D gene is possibly TRBD1 (5 bases). V dropped 1 base and J dropped 6 bases, with 12 bases sitting between them. Germline assignment: CDR1 MGHRA and CDR2 YSYEKL. This CDR3 has 15 amino acids. This chain's CDR3 is CASSQGRGIYEKLFF. CDR3 nucleotides: TGCGCCAGCAGCCAAGGACGGGGGATTTATGAAAAACTGTTTTTT.

V gene TRBV6-5 combines with J gene TRBJ2-1; D is perhaps TRBD2 (6 bases). This CDR3 spans 16 amino acids. Germline V gene lookup returns CDR1 MNHEY and CDR2 SVGAGI. V dropped 2 bases and J dropped 0 bases, with 11 bases sitting between them. The CDR3, as DNA: TGTGCCAGCAGTTACGGGACTGTGAGCTCCTACAATGAGCAGTTCTTC. It is translated as CASSYGTVSSYNEQFF.

The chain couples TRBV7-7 to TRBJ2-1; no firm D call. This CDR3 is 15 amino acids long. The germline V and J ends were trimmed by 2 bases and 6 bases, with 14 bases remaining between them. CDR1 is SSHAT and CDR2 is FNYEAQ in the germline V gene (reference sequence). CDR3 in amino acids: CASSLKSPKSNEQFF. The CDR3, as DNA: TGTGCCAGCAGCTTAAAAAGCCCAAAGAGCAATGAGCAGTTCTTC.

V and J are TRBV5-1 and TRBJ2-1; TRBD2 matches at 8 bases. The CDR3 spans 15 residues. Trimming at V came to 3 bases and at J to 7 bases, leaving 9 bases not matched to a gene. CDR1 and CDR2 from the germline V gene are SGHRS and YFSETQ. The CDR3 DNA is TGCGCCAGCAGCTCTCCGGGGTCGGGGGGGAATGAGCAGTTCTTC. This codes for CASSSPGSGGNEQFF. The whole variable domain, remainder taken from reference TRBV5-1 and TRBJ2-1, is KAGVTQTPRYLIKTRGQQVTLSCSPISGHRSVSWYQQTPGQGLQFLFEYFSETQRNKGNFPGRFSGRQFSNSRSEMNVSTLELGDSALYLCASSSPGSGGNEQFFGPGTRLTVL.

The V and J genes are TRBV29-1 and TRBJ1-1; D gene uncertain. The V gene's germline CDR1 is SQVTM and CDR2 ANQGSEA. The germline V and J ends were trimmed by 3 bases and 0 bases, with 8 bases remaining between them. The CDR3 covers 13 residues. CDR3 amino acids: CSVEIVLNTEAFF. The CDR3 DNA reads as TGCAGCGTTGAGATAGTCTTGAACACTGAAGCTTTCTTT.

The genes are TRBV15 and TRBJ1-1; possibly TRBD1 for D (6 bases). There are 14 residues in the CDR3. The germline V gene has CDR1 LNHNV and CDR2 YYDKDF (reference sequence). Trimming pared 5 bases from V and 7 bases from J, leaving 17 bases between. The CDR3 loop is CATSFSGTPDEAFF. CDR3 nucleotide sequence: TGTGCCACCAGCTTTTCCGGGACACCGGATGAAGCTTTCTTT.

The genes are TRBV14 and TRBJ1-2; possibly TRBD1 for D (5 bases). The CDR3 contains 13 residues. Germline CDR1 SGHDN, CDR2 FVKESK. Trimming stripped 2 bases from V and 8 bases from J, with 12 bases between. CDR3 sequence (DNA): TGTGCCAGCAGCCAACTGGGGCCTAGGGGCTACACCTTC. Its protein is CASSQLGPRGYTF.

The rearrangement joins TRBV18 to TRBJ1-3; D uncertain. CDR1 KGHSH and CDR2 LQKENI come from the germline V gene. V lost 3 bases and J 1 base, leaving 16 bases between the germline ends. The CDR3 is 17 residues long. CDR3 protein: CASSPGLASISGNTIYF. The CDR3 bases are TGTGCCAGCTCACCTGGTCTCGCCTCTATATCTGGAAACACCATATATTTT.

A word on this clone: An end of the junction does not agree with germline; a read error may underlie this. The V gene is TRBV5-8, the J gene TRBJ2-1; D is unresolved. Germline CDR1 and CDR2: SGHTS and YDEGEE. The CDR3 covers 11 residues. CDR3 in DNA: TGTGCCAGCAGCGCCTACAGTGAGCAGTTCTTC. Translation gives CASSAYSEQFF.

This rearrangement joins TRBV5-4 to TRBJ1-6; 9 bases line up with TRBD1. Germline V gene data show CDR1 as SGHNT and CDR2 as YYREEE (reference sequence). The CDR3 contains 18 residues. With V trimmed by 0 bases and J by 4 bases, 8 bases remained unmatched. The CDR3 nucleotides are TGTGCCAGCAGCTTGGTGGGACAGGGTTCGCGTTATAATTCACCCCTCCACTTT. The encoded protein is CASSLVGQGSRYNSPLHF.

This chain links TRBV6-5 with TRBJ1-1, with 8 bases lining up with TRBD1. J lost 3 bases, V lost 5 bases, and 5 bases had no gene match. Germline CDR1 reads MNHEY; CDR2 reads SVGAGI. The CDR3 covers 14 residues. CDR3 DNA sequence: TGTGCCAGCAGTCTCAGGGGGCGGGACACTGAAGCTTTCTTT. It codes for CASSLRGRDTEAFF.

The rearrangement links TRBV19 to TRBJ1-3; no clear D. Germline values: CDR1 LNHDA, CDR2 SQIVND (reference sequence). CDR3 length: 15 residues. V gave up 0 bases and J gave up 0 bases, with 6 bases separating them. CDR3 nucleotides: TGTGCCAGTAGTATAGACGACAACTCTGGAAACACCATATATTTT. Amino acid sequence: CASSIDDNSGNTIYF. Looking up the rest from reference TRBV19 and TRBJ1-3 gives the full variable domain: DGGITQSPKYLFRKEGQNVTLSCEQNLNHDAMYWYRQDPGQGLRLIYYSQIVNDFQKGDIAEGYSVSREKKESFPLTVTSAQKNPTAFYLCASSIDDNSGNTIYFGEGSWLTVV.

The chain uses TRBV7-2 and TRBJ1-2; D not certain. Germline CDR1 is SGHTA and CDR2 is FQGNSA. The CDR3 length is 14 residues. The V gene lost 5 bases and the J gene lost 2 bases, with 12 bases spanning the gap. In DNA, the CDR3 is TGTGCCAGCAGCCTCACACCGGAGAACTATGGCTACACCTTC. Amino acids: CASSLTPENYGYTF.